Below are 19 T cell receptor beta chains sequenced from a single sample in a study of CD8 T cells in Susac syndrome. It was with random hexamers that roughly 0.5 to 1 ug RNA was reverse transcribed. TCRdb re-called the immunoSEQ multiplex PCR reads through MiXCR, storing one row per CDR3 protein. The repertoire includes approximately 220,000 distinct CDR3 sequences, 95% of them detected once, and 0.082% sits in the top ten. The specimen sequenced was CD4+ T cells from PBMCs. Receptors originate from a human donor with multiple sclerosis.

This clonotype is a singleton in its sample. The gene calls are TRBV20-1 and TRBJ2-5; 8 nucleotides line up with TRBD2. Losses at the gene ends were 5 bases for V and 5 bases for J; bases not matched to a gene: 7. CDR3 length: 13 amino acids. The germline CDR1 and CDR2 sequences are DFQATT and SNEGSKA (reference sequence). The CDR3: CSAPRGGRETQYF. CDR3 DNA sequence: TGCAGTGCTCCTCGGGGGGGCCGTGAGACCCAGTACTTC.

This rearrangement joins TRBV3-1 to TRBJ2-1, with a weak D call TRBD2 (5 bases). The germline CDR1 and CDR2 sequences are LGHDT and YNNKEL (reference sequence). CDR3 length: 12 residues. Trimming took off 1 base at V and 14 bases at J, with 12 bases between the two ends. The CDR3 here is CASSQALAGKFF. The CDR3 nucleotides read TGTGCCAGCAGCCAAGCTCTAGCTGGAAAGTTCTTC.

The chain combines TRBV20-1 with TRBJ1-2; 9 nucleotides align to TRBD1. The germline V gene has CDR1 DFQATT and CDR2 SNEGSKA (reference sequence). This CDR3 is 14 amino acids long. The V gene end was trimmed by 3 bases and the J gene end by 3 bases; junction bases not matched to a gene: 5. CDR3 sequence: CSASRTGDDYGYTF. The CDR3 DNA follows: TGCAGTGCTAGTAGGACAGGGGATGACTATGGCTACACCTTC.

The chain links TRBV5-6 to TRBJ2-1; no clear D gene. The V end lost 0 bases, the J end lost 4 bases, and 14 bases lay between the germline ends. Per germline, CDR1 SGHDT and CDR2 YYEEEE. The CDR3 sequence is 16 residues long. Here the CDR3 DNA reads TGTGCCAGCAGCTTGGACGGAAACCCCCCATACAATGAGCAGTTCTTC. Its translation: CASSLDGNPPYNEQFF.

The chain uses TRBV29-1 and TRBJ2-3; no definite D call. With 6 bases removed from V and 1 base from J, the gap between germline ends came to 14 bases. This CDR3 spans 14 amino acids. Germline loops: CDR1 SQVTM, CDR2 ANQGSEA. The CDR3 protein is CSVRQAIGTDTQYF. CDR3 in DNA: TGCAGCGTGCGGCAGGCAATAGGCACAGATACGCAGTATTTT.

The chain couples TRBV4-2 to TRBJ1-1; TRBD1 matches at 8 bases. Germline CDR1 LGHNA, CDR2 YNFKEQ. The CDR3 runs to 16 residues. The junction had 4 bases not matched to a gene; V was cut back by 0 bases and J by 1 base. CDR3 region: CASSQEIGTGNTEAFF. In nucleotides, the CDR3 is TGTGCCAGCAGCCAAGAGATAGGGACAGGGAACACTGAAGCTTTCTTT.

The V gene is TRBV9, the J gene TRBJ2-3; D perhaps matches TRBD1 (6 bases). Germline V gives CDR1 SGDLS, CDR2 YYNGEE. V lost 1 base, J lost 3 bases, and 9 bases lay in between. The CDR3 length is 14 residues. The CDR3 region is CASSVQGLTDTQYF. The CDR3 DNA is TGTGCCAGCAGCGTACAGGGGTTGACAGATACGCAGTATTTT.

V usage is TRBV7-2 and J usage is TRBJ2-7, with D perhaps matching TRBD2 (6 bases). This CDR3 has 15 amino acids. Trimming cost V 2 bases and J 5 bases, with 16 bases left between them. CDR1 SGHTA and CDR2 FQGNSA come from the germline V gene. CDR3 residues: CASSLRDSLFDEQYF. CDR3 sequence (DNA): TGTGCCAGCAGCTTACGGGACTCCCTTTTCGACGAGCAGTACTTC.

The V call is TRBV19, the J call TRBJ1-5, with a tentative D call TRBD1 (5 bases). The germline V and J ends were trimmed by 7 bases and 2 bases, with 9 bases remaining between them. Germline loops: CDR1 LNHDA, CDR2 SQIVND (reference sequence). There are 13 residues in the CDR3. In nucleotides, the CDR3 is TGTGCCAGTAAGCTGACAGGCAATCAGCCCCAGCATTTT. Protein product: CASKLTGNQPQHF.

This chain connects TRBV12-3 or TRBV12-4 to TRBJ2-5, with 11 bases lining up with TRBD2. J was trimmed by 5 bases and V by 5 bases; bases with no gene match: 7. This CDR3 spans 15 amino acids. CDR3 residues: CASSVLAGGEETQYF. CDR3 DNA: TGTGCCAGCAGTGTCCTAGCGGGGGGTGAGGAGACCCAGTACTTC.

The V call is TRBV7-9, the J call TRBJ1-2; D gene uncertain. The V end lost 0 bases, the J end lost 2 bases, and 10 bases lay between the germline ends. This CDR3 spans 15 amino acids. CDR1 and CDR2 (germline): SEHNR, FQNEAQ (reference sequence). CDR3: CASSLAGSINYGYTF. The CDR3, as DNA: TGTGCCAGCAGCTTAGCTGGCAGCATAAACTATGGCTACACCTTC. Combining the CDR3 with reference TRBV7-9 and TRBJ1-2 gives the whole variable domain DTGVSQNPRHKITKRGQNVTFRCDPISEHNRLYWYRQTLGQGPEFLTYFQNEAQLEKSRLLSDRFSAERPKGSFSTLEIQRTEQGDSAMYLCASSLAGSINYGYTFGSGTRLTVV.

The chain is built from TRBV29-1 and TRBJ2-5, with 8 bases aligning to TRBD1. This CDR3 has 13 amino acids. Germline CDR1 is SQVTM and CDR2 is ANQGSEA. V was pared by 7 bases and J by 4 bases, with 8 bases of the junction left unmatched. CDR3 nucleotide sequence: TGCAGCGGTCAACAGACAGGGGCAGAGACCCAGTACTTC. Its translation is CSGQQTGAETQYF.

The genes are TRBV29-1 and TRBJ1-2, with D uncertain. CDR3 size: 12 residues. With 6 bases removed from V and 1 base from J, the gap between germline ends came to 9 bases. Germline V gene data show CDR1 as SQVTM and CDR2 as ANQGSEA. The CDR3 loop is CSVLHDNYGYTF. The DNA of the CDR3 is TGCAGCGTCCTACACGATAACTATGGCTACACCTTC.

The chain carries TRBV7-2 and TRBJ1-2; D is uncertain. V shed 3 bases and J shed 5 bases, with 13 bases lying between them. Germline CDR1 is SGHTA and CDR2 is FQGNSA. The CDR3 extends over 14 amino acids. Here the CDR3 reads CASSFARAAYGYTF. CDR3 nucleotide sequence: TGTGCCAGCAGCTTTGCTCGGGCGGCGTATGGCTACACCTTC.

The CDR3 is CSVSTGGGDTQYF. As DNA, the CDR3 is TGCAGCGTCTCGACAGGGGGTGGAGATACGCAGTATTTT. The genes are TRBV29-1 and TRBJ2-3; 9 bases are a match to TRBD1. This CDR3 region has 13 residues. V lost 6 bases to trimming and J lost 5 bases; unmatched junction nucleotides: 6. Germline V gene data show CDR1 as SQVTM and CDR2 as ANQGSEA.

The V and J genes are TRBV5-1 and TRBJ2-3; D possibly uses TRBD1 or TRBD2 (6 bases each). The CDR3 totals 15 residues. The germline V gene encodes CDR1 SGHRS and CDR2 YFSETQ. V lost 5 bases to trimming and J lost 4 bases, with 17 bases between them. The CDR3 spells CASSSEGGDADTQYF. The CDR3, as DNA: TGCGCCAGCAGTTCGGAGGGGGGTGACGCAGATACGCAGTATTTT.

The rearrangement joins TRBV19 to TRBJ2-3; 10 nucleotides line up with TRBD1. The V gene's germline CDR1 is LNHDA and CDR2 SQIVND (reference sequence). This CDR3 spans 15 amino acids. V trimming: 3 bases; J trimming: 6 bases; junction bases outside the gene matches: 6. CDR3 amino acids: CASSMSGTGDDTQYF. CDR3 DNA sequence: TGTGCCAGTAGTATGTCCGGGACAGGGGACGATACGCAGTATTTT. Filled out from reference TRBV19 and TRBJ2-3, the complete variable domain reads DGGITQSPKYLFRKEGQNVTLSCEQNLNHDAMYWYRQDPGQGLRLIYYSQIVNDFQKGDIAEGYSVSREKKESFPLTVTSAQKNPTAFYLCASSMSGTGDDTQYFGPGTRLTVL.

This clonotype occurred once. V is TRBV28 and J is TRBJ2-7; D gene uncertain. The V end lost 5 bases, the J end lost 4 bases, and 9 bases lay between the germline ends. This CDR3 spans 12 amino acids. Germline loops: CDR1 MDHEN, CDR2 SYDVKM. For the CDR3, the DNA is TGTGCCAGCAGTCTTCTAAGATACGAGCAGTACTTC. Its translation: CASSLLRYEQYF.

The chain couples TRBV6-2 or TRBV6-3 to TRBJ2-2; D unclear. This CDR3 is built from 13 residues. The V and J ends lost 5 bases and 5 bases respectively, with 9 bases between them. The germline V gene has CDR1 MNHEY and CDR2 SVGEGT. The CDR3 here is CASSPLRTGELFF. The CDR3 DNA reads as TGTGCCAGCAGTCCGTTGAGGACCGGGGAGCTGTTTTTT.